These T cell receptor beta chains were read from a single sample in a study of blood T cell repertoires in COVID-19. Clones were sequenced by immunoSEQ multiplex PCR, and TCRdb holds only the in-frame ones, with some missing. The sample holds about 150,000 clones, 75% to 90% seen once. The sample comprised peripheral blood. The receptors stem from a man between 65 and 80 years old with acute or convalescent COVID-19. CDR3s include the opening cysteine and the closing phenylalanine or tryptophan. Each record gives: J gene, clone size, D gene, V gene, CDR3 DNA, CDR3 protein. The D gene is left open where the match is weak. The size entry is marked missing in some rows and otherwise reads once, few, many or a size class.

TRBJ1-2	.	.	TRBV28	TGTGCCAGCCAGCTGATCGACAGGCGGAATGGCTACACCTTC	CASQLIDRRNGYTF
TRBJ2-5	.	.	TRBV28	TGTGCCAGCAGTACACGCAACCAAGAGACCCAGTACTTC	CASSTRNQETQYF
TRBJ2-7	few	.	TRBV6-1	TGTGCCAGCAGTGAAAAAGAACTACAAGGCCCCTCCTACGAGCAGTACTTC	CASSEKELQGPSYEQYF
TRBJ1-5	.	.	TRBV4-1	TGCGCCAGCAGCCAAGACCTTGCAGGTCCCTATCAGCCCCAGCATTTT	CASSQDLAGPYQPQHF
TRBJ2-1	.	TRBD2	TRBV5-1	TGCGCCAGCAGCTTGTTTAGCGGGTACAATGAGCAGTTCTTC	CASSLFSGYNEQFF
TRBJ2-2	.	.	TRBV2	TGTGCCAGCAGTGAGCGGTCGAACACCGGGGAGCTGTTTTTT	CASSERSNTGELFF
TRBJ1-4	once	.	TRBV19	TGTGCCAGTAGTGCACCTACGACAGCCCTTAATGAAAAACTGTTTTTT	CASSAPTTALNEKLFF
TRBJ2-5	.	TRBD1	TRBV27	TGTGCCAGCAGTTTCAAATTCGGGACAGGTCATCAAGAGACCCAGTACTTC	CASSFKFGTGHQETQYF
TRBJ1-6	.	TRBD1	TRBV18	TGTGCCAGCTCACCGGGACAGGGTAATTCACCCCTCCACTTT	CASSPGQGNSPLHF
TRBJ1-2	few	TRBD1	TRBV4-1	TGCGCCAGCAGCCAAGGGACGGACAGGGGATATAACTATGGCTACACCTTC	CASSQGTDRGYNYGYTF
TRBJ2-1	.	TRBD2	TRBV5-6	TGTGCCAGCAGCTTGGCAGCGGGAGGAGGACGTCCTTACAATGAGCAGTTCTTC	CASSLAAGGGRPYNEQFF
TRBJ2-7	.	TRBD2	TRBV5-4	TGTGCCAGCAGACCCCGGACTAGCGGGTTCAACGAGCAGTACTTC	CASRPRTSGFNEQYF
TRBJ1-6	.	.	TRBV28	TGTGCCAGCAGGTCAGGGTCTTCACCCCTCCACTTT	CASRSGSSPLHF
TRBJ1-2	.	TRBD1	TRBV6-5	TGTGCCAGCGTAGGGGGCTTGGGCTACACCTTC	CASVGGLGYTF
TRBJ1-5	.	TRBD1	TRBV5-8	TGTGCCAGCAGCTTGTGGGGGACAGGGCTTCGGCAGCCCCAGCATTTT	CASSLWGTGLRQPQHF
TRBJ2-6	.	TRBD1	TRBV18	TGTGCCAGCTCACCATTTGAGACAGGGGGCGCTGGGGCCAACGTCCTGACTTTC	CASSPFETGGAGANVLTF
TRBJ2-5	.	TRBD2	TRBV28	TGTGCCATAACAACTAGCGGCCAAGAGACCCAGTACTTC	CAITTSGQETQYF
TRBJ1-4	few	TRBD1	TRBV7-9	TGTGCCAGCAGCGGATGGACAGGGCAGAATGAAAAACTGTTTTTT	CASSGWTGQNEKLFF
TRBJ2-3	.	.	TRBV28	TGTGCCAGCAGTCTCCGTTCCGGGTTCGGGGGACCCACAGATACGCAGTATTTT	CASSLRSGFGGPTDTQYF
TRBJ1-1	.	TRBD1	TRBV5-5	TGTGCCAGCTCCTCGTGGGAACAGGGGGCTAGGAGGACCGAAGCTTTCTTT	CASSSWEQGARRTEAFF
TRBJ1-3	.	.	TRBV30	TGTGCCTGGAGTGTAGCGTTCTCTGGAAACACCATATATTTT	CAWSVAFSGNTIYF
TRBJ1-2	few	.	TRBV24-1	TGTGCCACCAGTGATTACGAAGCTTCTGGCTACACCTTC	CATSDYEASGYTF
TRBJ1-1	.	.	TRBV11-3	TGTGCCAGCAGCTCGACAATTAACACTGAAGCTTTCTTT	CASSSTINTEAFF
TRBJ2-7	few	TRBD2	TRBV5-1	TGCGCCAGCAGCCACGGACTAGCGGGAGGTTGGGACTACGAGCAGTACTTC	CASSHGLAGGWDYEQYF
TRBJ2-1	.	.	TRBV16	TGTGCCAGCAGCCAAGGAACAGACCATGAGCAGTTCTTC	CASSQGTDHEQFF
TRBJ2-7	.	TRBD1	TRBV19	TGTGCCAGTAGTTCATCTTCCGGGACAGGCTACGAGCAGTACTTC	CASSSSSGTGYEQYF
TRBJ1-2	.	.	TRBV6-5	TGTGCCAGCAAGATTCAGGCTAACTATGGCTACACCTTC	CASKIQANYGYTF
TRBJ2-7	many	TRBD2	TRBV19	TGTGCCAGTAGTATAAGGGAGACTAGCGGGGACTACGAGCAGTACTTC	CASSIRETSGDYEQYF
TRBJ1-5	.	TRBD1	TRBV28	TGTGCCAGCAGCCCTGGGGGACAGGACCATCAGCCCCAGCATTTT	CASSPGGQDHQPQHF
TRBJ2-7	.	.	TRBV18	TGTGCCAGCTCACGCGGGGCCCCAACCTACGAGCAGTACTTC	CASSRGAPTYEQYF
TRBJ2-1	.	TRBD1	TRBV7-9	TGTGCCAGCAGCGCACCGCCGGGACAGGGCATCAATGAGCAGTTCTTC	CASSAPPGQGINEQFF
TRBJ2-5	.	TRBD2	TRBV7-8	TGTGCCAGCAGCCCTAGCGGGAGGGCCCGCGAGACCCAGTACTTC	CASSPSGRARETQYF
TRBJ2-2	.	TRBD1	TRBV2	TGTGCCAGCAGTAGACAGGGGATAAGCACCGGGGAGCTGTTTTTT	CASSRQGISTGELFF
TRBJ2-7	.	TRBD2	TRBV6-5	TGTGCCAGCGGGGCGGGGGGAGCCCTGAGGGAGCAGTACTTC	CASGAGGALREQYF
TRBJ2-3	.	TRBD2	TRBV11-2	TGTGCCAGCAGCTTAGGACTAGCGGACACAGATACGCAGTATTTT	CASSLGLADTDTQYF
TRBJ2-5	.	TRBD1	TRBV29-1	TGCAGCGTTGTCCTTAGACAGGGGACCCAAGAGACCCAGTACTTC	CSVVLRQGTQETQYF
TRBJ1-2	.	.	TRBV20-1	TGCAGTGCTGGGCCCAATTATGGCTACACCTTC	CSAGPNYGYTF
TRBJ2-3	.	TRBD1	TRBV4-1	TGCGCCAGCAGACGGGGACAGGGGGCTGGAGATACGCAGTATTTT	CASRRGQGAGDTQYF
TRBJ1-1	.	.	TRBV5-4	TGTGCCAGCAGCACAACCCAGGGGTGGGGCACTGAAGCTTTCTTT	CASSTTQGWGTEAFF
TRBJ1-5	.	.	TRBV30	TGTGCCTGGAGTCCCTTGGCGCGCGGGAGCTATCAGCCCCAGCATTTT	CAWSPLARGSYQPQHF
TRBJ2-2	.	TRBD2	TRBV3-1/TRBV3-2	TGTGCCAGCAGCCAAGAAGCGACTCTAGCGGGGGGGCCTGTTTGGGTCCCCGGGGAGCTGTTTTTT	CASSQEATLAGGPVWVPGELFF
TRBJ1-1	.	.	TRBV18	TGTGCCAGCTCAGTCGAACGGACTGAAGCTTTCTTT	CASSVERTEAFF
TRBJ2-7	once	TRBD2	TRBV6-8	TGTGCCAGCAGCCGCACCGGGACTAGGCCCTTCGCCTCCTACGAGCAGTACTTC	CASSRTGTRPFASYEQYF
TRBJ2-1	.	TRBD2	TRBV9	TGTGCCAGCAGCGCTCTAGCGGGAGCCGCTGAGCAGTTCTTC	CASSALAGAAEQFF
TRBJ2-2	.	.	TRBV29-1	TGCAGCGTTGAAGTGAGGGGGATGAACACCGGGGAGCTGTTTTTT	CSVEVRGMNTGELFF
TRBJ2-5	.	.	TRBV28	TGTGCCAGCAGTTTATCGCGGAGCCAAGAGACCCAGTACTTC	CASSLSRSQETQYF
TRBJ1-1	.	TRBD1	TRBV19	TGTGCCAGTAGTCGGACGGGACAGGGCTTTCCAGGTCCTGAAGCTTTCTTT	CASSRTGQGFPGPEAFF
TRBJ2-7	.	TRBD2	TRBV7-2	TGTGCCAGCAGCTCAACTAGCGTCTCCTACGAGCAGTACTTC	CASSSTSVSYEQYF
TRBJ2-1	.	TRBD2	TRBV18	TGTGCCAGCTCACTGTCCGGGACTAGCGGGGGGGAATTGATCTTC	CASSLSGTSGGELIF